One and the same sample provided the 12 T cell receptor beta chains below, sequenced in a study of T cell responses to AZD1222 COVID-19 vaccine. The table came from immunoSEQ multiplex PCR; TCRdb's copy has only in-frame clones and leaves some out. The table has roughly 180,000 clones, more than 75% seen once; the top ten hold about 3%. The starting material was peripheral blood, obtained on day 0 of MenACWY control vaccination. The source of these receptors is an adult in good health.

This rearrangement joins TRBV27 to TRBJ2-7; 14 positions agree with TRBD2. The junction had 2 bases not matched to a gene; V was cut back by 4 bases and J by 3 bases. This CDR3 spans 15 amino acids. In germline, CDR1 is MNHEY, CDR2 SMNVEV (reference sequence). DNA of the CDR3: TGTGCCAGCAGTTGGGGACTAGCGGGAGTCTACGAGCAGTACTTC. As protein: CASSWGLAGVYEQYF.

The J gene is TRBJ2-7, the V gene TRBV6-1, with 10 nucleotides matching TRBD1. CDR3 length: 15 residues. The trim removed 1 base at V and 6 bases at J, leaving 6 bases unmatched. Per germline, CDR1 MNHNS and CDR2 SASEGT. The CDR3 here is CASSEEGTGAFEQYF. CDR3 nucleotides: TGTGCCAGCAGTGAAGAAGGGACAGGGGCATTCGAGCAGTACTTC.

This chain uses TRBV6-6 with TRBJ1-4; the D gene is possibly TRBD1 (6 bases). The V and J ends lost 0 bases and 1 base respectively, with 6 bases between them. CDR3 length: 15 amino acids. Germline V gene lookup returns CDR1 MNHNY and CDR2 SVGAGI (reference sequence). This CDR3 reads CASSYSGGTNEKLFF. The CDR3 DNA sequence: TGTGCCAGCAGTTACTCAGGGGGAACTAATGAAAAACTGTTTTTT.

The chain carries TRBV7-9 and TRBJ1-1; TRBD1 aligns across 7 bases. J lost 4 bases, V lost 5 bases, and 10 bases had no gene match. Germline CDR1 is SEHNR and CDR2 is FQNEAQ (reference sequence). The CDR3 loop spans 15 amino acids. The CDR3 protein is CASSLRTGAGTEAFF. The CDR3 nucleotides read TGTGCCAGCAGCCTAAGAACAGGGGCGGGCACTGAAGCTTTCTTT.

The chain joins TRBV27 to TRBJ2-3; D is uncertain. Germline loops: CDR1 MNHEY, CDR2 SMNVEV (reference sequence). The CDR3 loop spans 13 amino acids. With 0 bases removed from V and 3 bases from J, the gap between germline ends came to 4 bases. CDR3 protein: CASSLSSTDTQYF. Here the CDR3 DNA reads TGTGCCAGCAGTTTATCGAGTACAGATACGCAGTATTTT.

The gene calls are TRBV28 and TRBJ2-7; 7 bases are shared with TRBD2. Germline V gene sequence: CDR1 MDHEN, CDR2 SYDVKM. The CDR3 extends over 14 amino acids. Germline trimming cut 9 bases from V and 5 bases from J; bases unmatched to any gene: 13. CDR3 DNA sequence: TGTGCCAGTGCTGATGTAGGGCGGGAGAACGAGCAGTACTTC. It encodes CASADVGRENEQYF.

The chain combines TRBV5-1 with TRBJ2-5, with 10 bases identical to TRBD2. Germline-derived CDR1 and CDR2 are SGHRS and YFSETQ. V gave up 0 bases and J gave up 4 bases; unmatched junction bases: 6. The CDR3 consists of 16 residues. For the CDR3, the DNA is TGCGCCAGCAGCTTGGGACTAGCGGGCGCGTTAGAGACCCAGTACTTC. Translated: CASSLGLAGALETQYF.

The CDR3 region is CASSPGPVNAEQFF. The CDR3, as DNA: TGTGCCAGCAGCCCAGGGCCAGTAAACGCGGAGCAGTTCTTC. V usage is TRBV7-3 and J usage is TRBJ2-1, with a possible D match to TRBD1 (5 bases). The CDR3 runs to 14 residues. Looked up from germline, CDR1 is SGHTA and CDR2 is FQGTGA. V was trimmed by 5 bases and J by 10 bases, leaving 18 bases between them.

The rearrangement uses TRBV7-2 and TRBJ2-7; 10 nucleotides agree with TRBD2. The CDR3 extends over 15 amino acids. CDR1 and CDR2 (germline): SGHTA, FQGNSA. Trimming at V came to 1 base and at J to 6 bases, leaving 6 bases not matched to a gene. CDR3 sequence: CASSLVSSGSLEQYF. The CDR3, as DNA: TGTGCCAGCAGCTTAGTGTCTAGCGGGAGTCTCGAGCAGTACTTC.

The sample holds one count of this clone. CDR3 nucleotide sequence: TGTGCCAGCTCTCCGCGACAGGGTGACGAAGCTTTCTTT. Protein sequence: CASSPRQGDEAFF. The chain carries TRBV12-3 or TRBV12-4 and TRBJ1-1; 7 bases agree with TRBD1. The CDR3 extends over 13 amino acids. V shed 8 bases, J shed 8 bases, and the junction held 11 bases outside the gene matches.

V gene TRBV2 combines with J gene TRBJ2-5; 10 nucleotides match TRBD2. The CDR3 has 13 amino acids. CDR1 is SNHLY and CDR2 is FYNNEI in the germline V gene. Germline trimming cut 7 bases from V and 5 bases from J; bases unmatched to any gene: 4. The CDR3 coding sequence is TGTGCCAGCACTAGGACTAGCGGTGAGACCCAGTACTTC. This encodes CASTRTSGETQYF.

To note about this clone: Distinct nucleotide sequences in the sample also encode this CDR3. The CDR3 nucleotides read TGTGCCAGCAGTTTGGGGCAGAACTATGGCTACACCTTC. It yields the protein CASSLGQNYGYTF. V and J are TRBV12-3 or TRBV12-4 and TRBJ1-2; a weak D match, TRBD1 (5 bases). The CDR3 spans 13 residues. Trimming removed 3 bases from V and 2 bases from J, with 7 bases in between.